This entry features one T cell receptor (beta chain) sequence. Its antigen is unknown. Base quality data are lacking; no much larger clone is found one base away. Libraries were constructed by the immunoSEQ multiplex PCR assay. The authors' pipeline ran thus. A statistical classification framework was developed to diagnose cytomegalovirus status using the catalog of TCR beta chain sequences. Drawn from immuneACCESS, this table holds only the in-frame rearrangements with V and J called that TCRdb kept. Clones are partly lost; checked studies trace under half to an unresolved V gene and leave the rest unexplained. V and J calls and clone size are those listed in that table; D and trimming were worked out from the DNA. For this sample the table gives 260,000 or so clones, of which around nine tenths were detected only once. Approximately 0.9% of the sample is held by the ten biggest clonotypes. From the cysteine through the phenylalanine, the CDR3 covers 17 amino acids. The DNA shown is the 51-base CDR3, in frame from base 1. Trimmed from V: 6 bases; trimmed from J: 2 bases; junction bases lacking a gene match: 15. The germline V gene specifies MDHEN as CDR1 and SYDVKM as CDR2.

Separate from the roughly 630-subject first cohort, the validation cohort of more than 90 subjects was the group to which the donors belonged. The sample comes from a study of cytomegalovirus exposure and HLA in healthy donors (dated by TCRdb to 2017 to 2019). Background for the entire study: The roughly 670 repertoires of the first cohort and the roughly 120 validation repertoires were produced on the same platform, according to a later analysis. The study was designed to test whether signatures of past pathogen exposure could be identified by cataloging public T cell receptors. Besides the first cohort of about 730 subjects, a separate validation cohort made up of 120 or so different subjects was used. To predict cytomegalovirus infection status, the study brought together high-throughput TCR immunosequencing, statistical association of individual TCRs with disease status, and machine learning.

General findings and caveats noted by the study authors: Across donors, most TCR sequences were observed very rarely, whereas some public TCRs were present in many individuals. A later analysis lacked HLA typing for the validation cohort, so it scored co-occurrence in that cohort across all 120 repertoires. In the study, 150 to 200 TCR beta chains were listed as associated with cytomegalovirus. In vitro tests confirmed that a few of the cytomegalovirus-associated TCR beta chains recognize cytomegalovirus antigens. Of the cluster scores, roughly 95% were above 0 in a later analysis, which found that TCRs clustered in the first cohort also tended to co-occur in the 120 validation repertoires. The classifier was reported to diagnose cytomegalovirus status with high specificity and sensitivity in both the original and validation cohorts. The authors suggested that the approach could potentially be generalized to other disease states and immunological phenotypes.

The chain is made from TRBV28 and TRBJ1-1, and 7 junction bases match TRBD1. The receptor was derived from a woman aged 18-29 years in good health and CMV-seronegative. Sequenced: PBMCs. The CDR3 reads CASRRPGATGPNTEAFF. The DNA is as follows: TGTGCCAGCAGACGCCCTGGGGCGACAGGGCCTAACACTGAAGCTTTCTTT.